This is a list of T cell receptor beta chains from one sample in a study of shared clonotypes between healthy human individuals. Produced via immunoSEQ multiplex PCR; TCRdb's table is partial and in-frame only. This table holds about 2.4 million clones, around nine tenths found once. Source material: naive CD4+ T cells sorted from blood. These receptor sequences come from a man aged 18 to 30 in good health. Both conserved end residues are part of each CDR3. D genes are given only for firm matches. Clone size is shown for a subset of rows, as once, few, many or a class of expanded clone.

clone_size	v_call	d_call	j_call	cdr3_aa	cdr3_nt
-	TRBV5-1	-	TRBJ2-7	CASKLGTGRHEQYF	TGCGCCAGCAAACTAGGAACAGGGAGACACGAGCAGTACTTC
-	TRBV23-1	-	TRBJ2-7	CASSQSLGKQYF	TGCGCCAGCAGTCAATCGTTGGGTAAGCAGTACTTC
-	TRBV19	-	TRBJ1-2	CASIEDSNYNYGYTF	TGTGCCAGTATTGAAGACAGCAATTATAACTATGGCTACACCTTC
-	TRBV6-1	TRBD1	TRBJ2-1	CANSDRVNEQFF	TGTGCCAACTCGGACAGGGTCAATGAGCAGTTCTTC
-	TRBV9	-	TRBJ2-1	CASSVESSMVNEQFF	TGTGCCAGCAGCGTAGAGAGCAGTATGGTCAATGAGCAGTTCTTC
-	TRBV4-1	-	TRBJ2-7	CASSQGTFYEQYF	TGCGCCAGCAGCCAGGGGACATTCTACGAGCAGTACTTC
-	TRBV27	TRBD1	TRBJ1-1	CASSLRQGLEAFF	TGTGCCAGCAGTCTTCGACAGGGCCTTGAAGCTTTCTTT
-	TRBV5-6	TRBD1	TRBJ1-2	CASSPGTGGRYGYTF	TGTGCCAGCAGCCCAGGGACAGGGGGCAGGTATGGCTACACCTTC
-	TRBV5-3	TRBD1	TRBJ2-2	CARSPSRDRPTGELFF	TGTGCCAGAAGCCCCTCCCGGGACAGACCCACCGGGGAGCTGTTTTTT
-	TRBV6-1	TRBD1	TRBJ1-1	CASSEAKGQGFPGEAFF	TGTGCCAGCAGTGAAGCCAAGGGACAGGGTTTTCCGGGAGAAGCTTTCTTT
-	TRBV9	-	TRBJ1-4	CASSVEGLGPATNEKLFF	TGTGCCAGCAGCGTTGAGGGACTCGGACCAGCAACTAATGAAAAACTGTTTTTT
-	TRBV10-3	-	TRBJ2-2	CATREARGDTGELFF	TGTGCCACCAGGGAGGCGCGGGGAGACACCGGGGAGCTGTTTTTT
-	TRBV10-2	TRBD2	TRBJ2-6	CASSERVGRGRTPGANVLTF	TGCGCCAGCAGTGAAAGGGTCGGGCGGGGGAGGACCCCTGGGGCCAACGTCCTGACTTTC
-	TRBV18	-	TRBJ1-3	CASSLEMRGNTIYF	TGTGCCAGCTCACTTGAAATGAGGGGAAACACCATATATTTT
few	TRBV6-1	-	TRBJ1-5	CASSAPGSSNQPQHF	TGTGCCAGCAGTGCTCCAGGGTCGAGCAATCAGCCCCAGCATTTT
-	TRBV28	-	TRBJ1-6	CASSLLAGVNNSPLHF	TGTGCCAGCAGTTTGTTGGCAGGGGTGAATAATTCACCCCTCCACTTT
-	TRBV10-3	-	TRBJ2-1	CAISESRGESYNEQFF	TGTGCCATCAGTGAGTCTCGAGGGGAGTCCTACAATGAGCAGTTCTTC
-	TRBV30	-	TRBJ2-1	CAWSGQSYNEQFF	TGTGCCTGGAGTGGACAAAGCTACAATGAGCAGTTCTTC
-	TRBV5-1	-	TRBJ2-1	CASSVGTVYNEQFF	TGCGCCAGCAGCGTAGGTACGGTCTACAATGAGCAGTTCTTC
-	TRBV7-2	TRBD2	TRBJ2-2	CASSLFQRGNTGELFF	TGTGCCAGCAGCTTATTCCAGCGGGGGAACACCGGGGAGCTGTTTTTT
-	TRBV9	TRBD2	TRBJ2-7	CASSAQSGILSYEQYF	TGTGCCAGCAGCGCCCAAAGCGGGATTCTCTCCTACGAGCAGTACTTC
few	TRBV12-5	TRBD2	TRBJ2-1	CASGRTGTSGRKLF	TGTGCTAGTGGCCGAACCGGGACTAGCGGGAGGAAGCTCTTC
once	TRBV6-5	-	TRBJ2-2	CASSKPLTGELFF	TGTGCCAGCAGTAAGCCTTTAACCGGGGAGCTGTTTTTT
-	TRBV14	TRBD1	TRBJ1-1	CASSQVGTGNTEAFF	TGTGCCAGCAGCCAAGTGGGGACAGGGAACACTGAAGCTTTCTTT
-	TRBV6-5	-	TRBJ2-2	CASGTPIVGELFF	TGTGCCAGCGGGACCCCGATTGTCGGGGAGCTGTTTTTT
-	TRBV28	-	TRBJ1-2	CASSAIQLGYGYTF	TGTGCCAGCAGTGCCATACAGCTGGGGTACGGCTACACCTTC
once	TRBV5-1	TRBD1	TRBJ1-1	CASSPQGDTEAFF	TGCGCCAGCAGCCCGCAGGGGGACACTGAAGCTTTCTTT
-	TRBV14	-	TRBJ1-1	CASSHPEKSGTEAFF	TGTGCCAGCAGCCATCCTGAAAAATCGGGCACTGAAGCTTTCTTT
-	TRBV4-3	-	TRBJ2-1	CASSQGTPREQFF	TGCGCCAGCAGCCAAGGAACTCCCCGGGAGCAGTTCTTC
-	TRBV6-5	-	TRBJ2-6	CASSWGVAGANVLTF	TGTGCCAGCAGTTGGGGAGTGGCTGGGGCCAACGTCCTGACTTTC
-	TRBV18	-	TRBJ1-2	CASSPTINYGYTF	TGTGCCAGCTCACCAACAATTAACTATGGCTACACCTTC
-	TRBV19	TRBD1	TRBJ1-3	CASSEGTGAGNTIYF	TGTGCCAGTAGCGAGGGGACAGGAGCTGGAAACACCATATATTTT
-	TRBV12-5	-	TRBJ2-7	CASGLSIGVTYEQYF	TGTGCTAGTGGTTTGTCGATAGGGGTTACCTACGAGCAGTACTTC
-	TRBV6-5	TRBD1	TRBJ1-2	CASSYSTGTAGYTF	TGTGCCAGCAGTTACTCGACAGGGACAGCTGGCTACACCTTC
-	TRBV5-4	-	TRBJ1-6	CASSLRTGGAGSPLHF	TGTGCCAGCAGCTTGAGGACTGGGGGCGCGGGTTCACCCCTCCACTTT
-	TRBV13	TRBD2	TRBJ2-7	CASSLGGLAGAYEQYF	TGTGCCAGCAGCTTAGGCGGACTAGCGGGAGCCTACGAGCAGTACTTC
-	TRBV12-1	-	TRBJ2-7	CASSHSEQYF	TGTGCCAGCAGCCACTCCGAGCAGTACTTC
-	TRBV29-1	TRBD1	TRBJ2-5	CSGEQGLSETQYF	TGCAGCGGTGAACAGGGGTTGAGCGAGACCCAGTACTTC
-	TRBV7-3	-	TRBJ1-6	CASSWGEVSYNSPLHF	TGTGCCAGCAGCTGGGGGGAAGTCTCCTATAATTCACCCCTCCACTTT
-	TRBV9	TRBD2	TRBJ2-1	CASSVSGTSYNEQFF	TGTGCCAGCAGCGTAAGCGGGACCTCCTACAATGAGCAGTTCTTC
-	TRBV5-6	-	TRBJ1-4	CASSLVGQGSEKLFF	TGTGCCAGCAGCTTGGTTGGTCAGGGGAGCGAAAAACTGTTTTTT
-	TRBV19	-	TRBJ2-5	CASSILDGGRETQYF	TGTGCCAGTAGTATATTGGATGGAGGGAGGGAGACCCAGTACTTC
-	TRBV10-1	-	TRBJ2-7	CASSEYISYEQYF	TGCGCCAGCAGTGAGTACATCAGCTACGAGCAGTACTTC
-	TRBV6-6	-	TRBJ2-1	CAIRAGGEGGNEQFF	TGTGCCATACGCGCCGGGGGCGAGGGGGGGAATGAGCAGTTCTTC
-	TRBV10-1	TRBD2	TRBJ2-1	CASSETSGSSYNEQFF	TGCGCCAGCAGTGAGACTAGCGGGAGCTCCTACAATGAGCAGTTCTTC
-	TRBV5-1	-	TRBJ2-3	CASSLWSIGDTQYF	TGCGCCAGTTCCCTGTGGTCCATTGGAGATACGCAGTATTTT
-	TRBV4-3	-	TRBJ2-1	CASSPTSPSYNEQFF	TGCGCCAGCAGCCCTACTAGCCCCTCCTACAATGAGCAGTTCTTC
-	TRBV28	-	TRBJ1-4	CASSSRQDTNEKLFF	TGTGCCAGCAGTTCTCGACAGGACACTAATGAAAAACTGTTTTTT
-	TRBV27	-	TRBJ2-7	CASSLPFSGEQYF	TGTGCCAGCAGTTTGCCCTTCTCCGGCGAGCAGTACTTC
-	TRBV7-9	TRBD2	TRBJ2-1	CASSLFAGERNEQFF	TGTGCCAGCAGCTTATTTGCGGGGGAACGTAATGAGCAGTTCTTC
-	TRBV9	-	TRBJ2-7	CASSVLWGDFEGEALRKSSYEQYF	TGTGCCAGCAGCGTCCTATGGGGGGACTTTGAAGGGGAGGCCCTCCGTAAGAGCTCCTACGAGCAGTACTTC
-	TRBV6-5	-	TRBJ1-4	CASRAGGAREKLFF	TGTGCCAGCAGGGCCGGGGGGGCTAGGGAAAAACTGTTTTTT